This T cell receptor (beta chain) was sequenced in a study of T cell responses to AZD1222 COVID-19 vaccine. Study results and caveats: Clonal diversity was possibly underestimated; the donors were predominantly white British and more often female. Reports say nearly half of spike-specific TCRs go after unmutated variant regions.

Turning to this clone: Antigen: not known.

Losses at the gene ends were 8 bases for V and 8 bases for J; bases not matched to a gene: 7. The germline V gene encodes CDR1 MDHEN and CDR2 SYDVKM. The CDR3 length is 14 residues. Some clones are missing from TCRdb's copy, which holds only in-frame ones; the method was immunoSEQ multiplex PCR. The repertoire holds approximately 170,000 clones, with more than 85% as singletons. The TCR was taken from an adult in good health. Sample: peripheral blood, taken on day 0 of AZD1222 vaccination. The chain employs TRBV28 and TRBJ1-4; the match to TRBD1 covers 11 bases. The CDR3 DNA is TGTGCCAGCTCCGGACAGGGGGCCGGGGAAAAACTGTTTTTT. Translated, it gives CASSGQGAGEKLFF.